Listed below are T cell receptor beta chains from one sample, sequenced in a study of blood T cell repertoires in COVID-19. Assay used: immunoSEQ multiplex PCR; TCRdb lists only in-frame clones, some missing. The table records a few hundred thousand clones, approximately 86% of them present only once. The sequencing input was PBMCs or T cells enriched from blood (not recorded which). Every receptor here comes from a woman between 18 and 29 years old who had recovered from COVID-19. Each CDR3 is given with its conserved first and last residue. The D gene is left open where the match is weak.

>13|.|TRBV12-3/TRBV12-4|TRBJ2-7
CASSRPGSNEQYF
TGTGCCAGCAGCCGGCCAGGTTCCAACGAGCAGTACTTC
>14|.|TRBV6-6|TRBJ2-7
CASSYSNTGVQQYF
TGTGCCAGCAGTTACTCGAATACGGGGGTACAGCAGTACTTC
>15|.|TRBV24-1|TRBJ2-2
CATSDSGVRVGELFF
TGTGCCACCAGTGATTCAGGGGTGCGTGTCGGGGAGCTGTTTTTT
>12|.|TRBV28|TRBJ1-3
CASSTLGNTIYF
TGTGCCAGCAGTACTTTAGGAAACACCATATATTTT
>15|.|TRBV15|TRBJ1-3
CATSRGPSGGNTIYF
TGTGCCACCAGCAGAGGTCCTAGTGGAGGAAACACCATATATTTT
>14|TRBD2|TRBV28|TRBJ2-3
CASGLAGSTDTQYF
TGTGCCAGCGGACTAGCGGGGAGCACAGATACGCAGTATTTT
>15|.|TRBV14|TRBJ1-2
CASSARTGADYGYTF
TGTGCCAGCAGCGCACGAACTGGGGCTGACTATGGCTACACCTTC
>19|TRBD1|TRBV4-3|TRBJ1-2
CASSQSGLDRAILHYGYTF
TGCGCCAGCAGCCAATCAGGTCTCGACAGGGCGATTCTCCACTATGGCTACACCTTC
>12|.|TRBV28|TRBJ2-7
CASTTRGYEQYF
TGTGCCAGCACCACGCGGGGCTACGAGCAGTACTTC
>14|.|TRBV6-1|TRBJ2-7
CASSEPIGGYEQYF
TGTGCCAGCAGTGAACCGATAGGGGGCTACGAGCAGTACTTC
>18|.|TRBV28|TRBJ2-2
CASSLPRRQGGGTGELFF
TGTGCCAGCAGTTTACCCAGGCGACAGGGAGGAGGCACCGGGGAGCTGTTTTTT
>15|TRBD2|TRBV28|TRBJ2-3
CASSYRASGGYTQYF
TGTGCCAGCAGCTATCGGGCTAGCGGGGGGTATACGCAGTATTTT
>13|.|TRBV28|TRBJ1-6
CASSLWAHSPLHF
TGTGCCAGCAGTTTATGGGCCCATTCACCCCTCCACTTT
>15|.|TRBV28|TRBJ2-7
CASSSGGHSSYEQYF
TGTGCCAGCAGTTCGGGGGGACACAGCTCCTACGAGCAGTACTTC